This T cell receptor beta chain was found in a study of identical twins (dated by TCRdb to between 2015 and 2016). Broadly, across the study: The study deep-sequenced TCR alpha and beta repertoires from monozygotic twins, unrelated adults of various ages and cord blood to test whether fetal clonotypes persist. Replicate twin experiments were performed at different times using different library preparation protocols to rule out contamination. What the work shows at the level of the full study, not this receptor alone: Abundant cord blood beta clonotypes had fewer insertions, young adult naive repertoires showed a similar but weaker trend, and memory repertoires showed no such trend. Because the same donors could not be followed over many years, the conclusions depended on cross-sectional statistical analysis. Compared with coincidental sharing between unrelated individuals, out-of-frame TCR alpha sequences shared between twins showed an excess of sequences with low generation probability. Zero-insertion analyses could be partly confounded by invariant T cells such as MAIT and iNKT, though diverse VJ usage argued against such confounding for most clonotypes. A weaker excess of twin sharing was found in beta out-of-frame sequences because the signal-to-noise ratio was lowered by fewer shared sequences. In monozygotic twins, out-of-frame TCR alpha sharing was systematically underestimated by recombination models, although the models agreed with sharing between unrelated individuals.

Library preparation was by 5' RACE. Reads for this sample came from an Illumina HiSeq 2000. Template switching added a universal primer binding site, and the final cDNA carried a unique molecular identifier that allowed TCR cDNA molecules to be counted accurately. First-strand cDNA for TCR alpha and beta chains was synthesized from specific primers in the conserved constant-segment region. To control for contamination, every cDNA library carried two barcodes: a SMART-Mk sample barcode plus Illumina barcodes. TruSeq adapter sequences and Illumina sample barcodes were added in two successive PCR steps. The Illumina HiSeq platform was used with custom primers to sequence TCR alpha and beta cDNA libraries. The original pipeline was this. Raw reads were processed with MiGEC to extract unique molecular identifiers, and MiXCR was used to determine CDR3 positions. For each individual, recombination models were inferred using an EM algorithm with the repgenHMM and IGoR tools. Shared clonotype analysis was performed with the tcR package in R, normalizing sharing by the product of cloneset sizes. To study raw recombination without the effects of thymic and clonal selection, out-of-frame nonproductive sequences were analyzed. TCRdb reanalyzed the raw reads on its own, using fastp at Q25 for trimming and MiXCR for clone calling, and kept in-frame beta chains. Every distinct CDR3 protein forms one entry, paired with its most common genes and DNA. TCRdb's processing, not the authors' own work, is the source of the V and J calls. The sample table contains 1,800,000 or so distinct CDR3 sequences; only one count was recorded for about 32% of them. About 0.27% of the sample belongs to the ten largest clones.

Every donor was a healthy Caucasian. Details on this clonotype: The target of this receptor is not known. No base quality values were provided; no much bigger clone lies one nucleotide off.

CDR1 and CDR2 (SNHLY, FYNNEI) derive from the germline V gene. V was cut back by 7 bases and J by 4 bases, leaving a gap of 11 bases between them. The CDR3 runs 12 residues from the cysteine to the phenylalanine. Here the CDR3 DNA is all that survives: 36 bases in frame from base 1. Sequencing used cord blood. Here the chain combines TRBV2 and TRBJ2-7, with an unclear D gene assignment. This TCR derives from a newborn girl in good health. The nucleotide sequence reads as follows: TGTGCCAGCATCTACAGACCTTACGAGCAGTACTTC. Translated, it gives CASIYRPYEQYF.